Shown below are 12 T cell receptor beta chains from a single sample sequenced in a study of T cell repertoires in cytomegalovirus infection. TCRdb reprocessed the reads with MiXCR, giving one entry per CDR3 protein. The sample comprises some 320,000 distinct CDR3 sequences, more than 8% of which are singletons, and 3.5% to 4.5% rests with the top ten. Sequencing used PBMCs. These receptors were collected from a human donor in good health (CMV status not recorded). Some clones in this sample may be carry-over from other donors' samples.

There are a few counts of this clonotype. The chain employs TRBV19 and TRBJ1-1; D gene unclear. V was clipped by 4 bases and J by 6 bases, with 12 bases between them. Germline-derived CDR1 and CDR2 are LNHDA and SQIVND (reference sequence). The CDR3 sequence is 13 residues long. CDR3 sequence reads: CASSRQRVPEAFF. Here the CDR3 DNA reads TGTGCCAGTAGTAGACAAAGAGTCCCTGAAGCTTTCTTT.

The chain uses TRBV28 and TRBJ2-3, with TRBD2 matching over 9 bases. Germline V gene sequence: CDR1 MDHEN, CDR2 SYDVKM. J lost 3 bases, V lost 7 bases, and 5 bases had no gene match. The CDR3 covers 14 residues. The CDR3 here is CASIIAGETDTQYF. CDR3 DNA sequence: TGTGCCAGCATTATAGCGGGAGAGACAGATACGCAGTATTTT.

This clonotype has only a few counts. The chain carries TRBV6-2 or TRBV6-3 and TRBJ2-1; 9 nucleotides match TRBD2. The V gene's germline CDR1 is MNHEY and CDR2 SVGEGT. Unmatched junction bases numbered 5, after V lost 8 bases and J lost 6 bases. The CDR3 totals 13 residues. DNA of the CDR3: TGTGCCAGCTGGCGGGAGGGCCTCAATGAGCAGTTCTTC. Its translation: CASWREGLNEQFF.

Only a few counts were recorded for this clonotype. The J gene is TRBJ2-5, the V gene TRBV10-3; D ambiguous. In germline, CDR1 is ENHRY, CDR2 SYGVKD. Trimming shortened V by 5 bases and J by 5 bases, and 12 bases separated the two germline ends. This CDR3 region has 13 residues. As DNA, the CDR3 is TGTGCCATCAGTAGTCAGTTGGGGGAGACCCAGTACTTC. Protein sequence: CAISSQLGETQYF.

The chain couples TRBV3-1 to TRBJ1-2; 7 bases match TRBD1. Germline CDR1 reads LGHDT; CDR2 reads YNNKEL (reference sequence). The CDR3 contains 14 residues. Trimming took 1 base from V and 7 from J; bases not matched to a gene: 6. The CDR3 sequence: CASSQGTGASGYTF. The CDR3 DNA sequence: TGTGCCAGCAGCCAAGGGACAGGAGCCTCTGGCTACACCTTC.

The V gene is TRBV19, the J gene TRBJ2-7, with TRBD1 matching over 7 bases. The germline V gene encodes CDR1 LNHDA and CDR2 SQIVND (reference sequence). J gave up 0 bases and V 7 bases, and 6 bases lay outside the gene matches. This CDR3 is 14 amino acids long. CDR3 protein: CASTRDSNSYEQYF. CDR3 coding DNA: TGTGCCAGTACCCGGGACAGTAACTCCTACGAGCAGTACTTC.

V is TRBV7-3 and J is TRBJ1-2; 10 bases are shared with TRBD1. This CDR3 region has 15 residues. J lost 6 bases, V lost 6 bases, and 10 bases had no gene match. Germline CDR1 is SGHTA and CDR2 is FQGTGA. The CDR3 bases are TGTGCCAGCAGTAACCCCGGGACAGGGGTCGATGGCTACACCTTC. It encodes CASSNPGTGVDGYTF.

V and J are TRBV10-2 and TRBJ1-4; 8 bases map to TRBD1. Germline V gives CDR1 WSHSY, CDR2 SAAADI. The CDR3 has 11 residues. V dropped 4 bases and J dropped 15; count of bases not matched to a gene: 4. CDR3 bases: TGCGCCAGCAGTGCGCCGGGACAGGTGTTTTTT. Protein product: CASSAPGQVFF.

This clonotype was seen a handful of times. The chain couples TRBV5-6 to TRBJ1-1; D is unresolved. The CDR3 loop spans 18 amino acids. Trimming removed 1 base from V and 0 bases from J, with 19 bases in between. Germline CDR1 SGHDT, CDR2 YYEEEE. As DNA, the CDR3 is TGTGCCAGCAGCTTGATTACTCTAAGGGCCCCTATGAACACTGAAGCTTTCTTT. Translation gives CASSLITLRAPMNTEAFF.

This clonotype was counted many times. Here the CDR3 reads CASSAPQGARNEQFF. CDR3 DNA sequence: TGTGCCAGCAGCGCACCACAGGGGGCGAGGAATGAGCAGTTCTTC. The rearrangement links TRBV7-8 to TRBJ2-1; 9 bases line up with TRBD1. The germline gives CDR1 SGHVS, CDR2 FQNEAQ. The junction had 9 bases not matched to a gene; V was cut back by 5 bases and J by 7 bases. The CDR3 loop spans 15 amino acids.

The V and J genes are TRBV7-9 and TRBJ2-3; 14 bases line up with TRBD2. Per the germline V gene, CDR1 is SEHNR and CDR2 is FQNEAQ (reference sequence). This CDR3 region has 17 residues. J lost 3 bases, V lost 5 bases, and 7 bases had no gene match. Here the CDR3 DNA reads TGTGCCAGCAGCCTGGGACTAGCGGGGGTGAAGACAGATACGCAGTATTTT. It is translated as CASSLGLAGVKTDTQYF. The full variable domain, its missing parts supplied by reference TRBV7-9 and TRBJ2-3, is DTGVSQNPRHKITKRGQNVTFRCDPISEHNRLYWYRQTLGQGPEFLTYFQNEAQLEKSRLLSDRFSAERPKGSFSTLEIQRTEQGDSAMYLCASSLGLAGVKTDTQYFGPGTRLTVL.

This clonotype was counted many times. The rearrangement links TRBV7-9 to TRBJ1-5; TRBD1 is a possible D gene (5 bases). The germline V gene has CDR1 SEHNR and CDR2 FQNEAQ (reference sequence). Trimming removed 5 bases from V and 2 bases from J, with 25 bases in between. The length of the CDR3 is 19 residues. CDR3 coding DNA: TGTGCCAGCAGCCTAACCCTGGCAGGGCGGTCTGTGGGCAATCAGCCCCAGCATTTT. It specifies CASSLTLAGRSVGNQPQHF.